The 10 T cell receptor beta chains in this list originate from one sample, sequenced in a study of OX40 agonist ivuxolimab in advanced cancers. The method was immunoSEQ multiplex PCR; TCRdb's version includes in-frame clones alone and lacks a portion of them. The table records more than 60,000 clones, 85% to 90% of them present only once. The material was CD4+ or CD8+ T cells sorted from blood, obtained in a trial of the OX40 agonist ivuxolimab. All receptors come from an adult with an advanced solid tumor such as melanoma, head and neck, liver or kidney cancer.

The chain is built from TRBV19 and TRBJ2-1; D may be TRBD1 (6 bases). This CDR3 is 14 amino acids long. Trimming took 7 bases from V and 8 from J, leaving 18 bases between them. Germline-derived CDR1 and CDR2 are LNHDA and SQIVND (reference sequence). The CDR3 region is CASTTGFWLDEQFF. CDR3 DNA: TGTGCCAGTACCACAGGGTTCTGGCTCGATGAGCAGTTCTTC.

The chain has TRBV9 and TRBJ1-4; TRBD1 agrees at 7 bases. The CDR3 is 15 residues long. Germline assignment: CDR1 SGDLS and CDR2 YYNGEE. The junction had 2 bases not matched to a gene; V was cut back by 3 bases and J by 0 bases. The CDR3 DNA reads TGTGCCAGCAGCGAGGGGGCTGCAACTAATGAAAAACTGTTTTTT. This translates into CASSEGAATNEKLFF.

Comment on this clone: Other DNA variants within this sample encode the same CDR3. V gene TRBV6-5 combines with J gene TRBJ2-3; a weak D match, TRBD1 (6 bases). V lost 4 bases to trimming and J lost 0 bases, with 11 bases between them. The CDR3 sequence is 15 residues long. Germline CDR1 is MNHEY and CDR2 is SVGAGI. CDR3 sequence: CASSSFGGSTDTQYF. CDR3 coding DNA: TGTGCCAGCAGTTCCTTTGGGGGCAGCACAGATACGCAGTATTTT.

The rearrangement joins TRBV6-6 to TRBJ2-1; D might be TRBD1 (5 bases). The CDR3 has 11 residues. V lost 6 bases and J 15 bases, leaving 15 bases between the germline ends. Germline CDR1 is MNHNY and CDR2 is SVGAGI (reference sequence). The CDR3 coding sequence is TGTGCCAGCAGCTGGGGCGGCCCCAGGTTCTTC. This encodes CASSWGGPRFF.

The DNA of the CDR3 is TGTGCCAGTAGTATTAGGTTCCAGGCGGGCGCTGAAGCTTTCTTT. Amino acid sequence: CASSIRFQAGAEAFF. The chain links TRBV19 to TRBJ1-1, with D hard to call. CDR1 is LNHDA, CDR2 SQIVND, per germline (reference sequence). This CDR3 spans 15 amino acids. The V end was cut by 3 bases, the J end by 6 bases, with 17 bases between.

This sequence joins TRBV7-9 and TRBJ1-1; D is uncertain. The germline V gene encodes CDR1 SEHNR and CDR2 FQNEAQ (reference sequence). This CDR3 region has 13 residues. The chain's CDR3 is CATRLGLNTEAFF. In DNA form, the CDR3 reads TGTGCAACCAGGTTGGGGTTGAACACTGAAGCTTTCTTT.

This clone has just one count. V is TRBV27 and J is TRBJ1-5; 8 bases match TRBD1. The trim removed 6 bases at V and 4 bases at J, leaving 2 bases unmatched. This CDR3 has 13 residues. Germline V gene sequence: CDR1 MNHEY, CDR2 SMNVEV (reference sequence). CDR3 protein: CASSNRGNQPQHF. The CDR3 nucleotides are TGTGCCAGCAGCAACAGGGGGAATCAGCCCCAGCATTTT.

The chain employs TRBV19 and TRBJ1-5; 10 positions match TRBD1. V lost 3 bases and J lost 4; bases outside the gene matches: 3. Germline CDR1 LNHDA, CDR2 SQIVND (reference sequence). The CDR3 contains 15 residues. CDR3 nucleotides: TGTGCCAGTAGTATCGGGACAGGGGTTAATCAGCCCCAGCATTTT. Translation gives CASSIGTGVNQPQHF.

The rearrangement uses TRBV27 and TRBJ2-2; 10 positions match TRBD2. V was clipped by 4 bases and J by 7 bases; unmatched bases: 3. CDR3 length: 14 amino acids. The germline gives CDR1 MNHEY, CDR2 SMNVEV (reference sequence). The CDR3 nucleotides read TGTGCCAGCAGTTCGGGACTAGCGCACGGGGAGCTGTTTTTT. It codes for CASSSGLAHGELFF.

This chain uses TRBV4-2 with TRBJ1-1; D call uncertain. The V end was cut by 0 bases, the J end by 1 base, with 9 bases between. Germline V gene lookup returns CDR1 LGHNA and CDR2 YNFKEQ. The CDR3 is made up of 15 amino acids. Written as DNA, the CDR3 is TGTGCCAGCAGCCAAGACGGGGATGGGAACACTGAAGCTTTCTTT. Protein: CASSQDGDGNTEAFF.